These 20 T cell receptor beta chains came from one sample sequenced in a study of early T cells in non-severe SARS-CoV-2 infection. One entry per CDR3 protein, called by TCRdb with MiXCR from the 5' RACE reads. The sample gives around 100,000 distinct CDR3 sequences, 10% to 15% of which show up once; approximately 6.4% is in the top ten. The specimen was whole blood. The receptors derive from an adult who was a healthcare worker with PCR-confirmed SARS-CoV-2 infection or an uninfected control (not recorded which).

This clonotype was detected many times. V and J are TRBV20-1 and TRBJ1-6, with D possibly being TRBD1 (5 bases). Trimming removed 3 bases from V and 7 bases from J, with 19 bases in between. CDR1 is DFQATT and CDR2 is SNEGSKA in the germline V gene (reference sequence). The CDR3 length is 16 residues. The CDR3, as DNA: TGCAGTGCTAGGAAAAAGTACAGGTCGGCCAATTCACCCCTCCACTTT. Translating it yields CSARKKYRSANSPLHF.

This clonotype was recorded a few times. The V gene is TRBV4-1, the J gene TRBJ2-1; D remains ambiguous. The CDR3 is 15 residues long. CDR1 and CDR2 (germline): MGHRA, YSYEKL. Deletions cut 4 bases from V and 7 bases from J, with 17 bases between. The chain's CDR3 is CASSPRALLLNEQFF. The CDR3 DNA sequence: TGCGCCAGCAGCCCCCGGGCCTTACTTTTAAATGAGCAGTTCTTC.

The V call is TRBV28, the J call TRBJ2-1; the D is unclear. Germline V gives CDR1 MDHEN, CDR2 SYDVKM. The CDR3 spans 13 residues. V lost 3 bases and J 12 bases, leaving 15 bases between the germline ends. As DNA, the CDR3 is TGTGCCAGCAGTTTTGGGCTAACGAGGAGGCAGTTCTTC. Amino acids: CASSFGLTRRQFF.

This clonotype was detected many times. This chain links TRBV19 with TRBJ1-2; unclear D gene. Germline V gives CDR1 LNHDA, CDR2 SQIVND (reference sequence). This CDR3 region has 13 residues. V was cut by 5 bases and J by 5 bases, with 12 bases left in between. The CDR3 bases are TGTGCCAGTAGTGAAACTGCCCCATATGGCTACACCTTC. Translating it yields CASSETAPYGYTF.

The chain's CDR3 is CASSPQGTGYGYTF. The CDR3, as DNA: TGTGCCAGCAGCCCCCAGGGGACAGGTTATGGCTACACCTTC. The chain has TRBV5-4 and TRBJ1-2; 8 bases map to TRBD1. The CDR3 runs to 14 residues. V shed 4 bases and J 5 bases; nucleotides not matched to a gene: 7. Looked up from germline, CDR1 is SGHNT and CDR2 is YYREEE (reference sequence). Complete variable domain (other parts from reference TRBV5-4 and TRBJ1-2): ETGVTQSPTHLIKTRGQQVTLRCSSQSGHNTVSWYQQALGQGPQFIFQYYREEENGRGNFPPRFSGLQFPNYSSELNVNALELDDSALYLCASSPQGTGYGYTFGSGTRLTVV.

About this clonotype itself: A much larger clone sits a single nucleotide away, making a read error possible. The chain has TRBV3-1 and TRBJ2-1; unclear D gene. Trimming stripped 0 bases from V and 3 bases from J, with 15 bases between. This CDR3 comprises 17 residues. The germline gives CDR1 LGHDT, CDR2 YNNKEL (reference sequence). The CDR3 is CASSQDVSERLYNEQFF. DNA of the CDR3: TGTGCCAGCAGCCAAGACGTCAGCGAGAGGCTCTACAATGAGCAGTTCTTC.

This clonotype was recorded a few times. The chain couples TRBV6-4 to TRBJ2-1; D remains ambiguous. The CDR3 runs 13 residues. Germline CDR1 reads MRHNA; CDR2 reads SNTAGT. The germline V and J ends were trimmed by 3 bases and 6 bases, with 9 bases remaining between them. CDR3 sequence: CASSDGESNEQFF. The DNA for the CDR3 is TGTGCCAGCAGTGATGGGGAAAGCAATGAGCAGTTCTTC.

This clonotype has only a few counts. The chain uses TRBV5-1 and TRBJ1-2, with a tentative D call TRBD1 (6 bases). The germline gives CDR1 SGHRS, CDR2 YFSETQ. CDR3 length: 14 residues. The V gene lost 4 bases and the J gene lost 3 bases, with 13 bases spanning the gap. For the CDR3, the DNA is TGCGCCAGCAGCGTCCCCGACAGGCACTATGGCTACACCTTC. It translates to CASSVPDRHYGYTF. Supplemented by reference TRBV5-1 and TRBJ1-2, the full variable domain reads KAGVTQTPRYLIKTRGQQVTLSCSPISGHRSVSWYQQTPGQGLQFLFEYFSETQRNKGNFPGRFSGRQFSNSRSEMNVSTLELGDSALYLCASSVPDRHYGYTFGSGTRLTVV.

The chain links TRBV28 to TRBJ2-7; 7 nucleotides match TRBD2. V trimming: 6 bases; J trimming: 2 bases; junction bases outside the gene matches: 13. The CDR3 runs 16 residues. Germline assignment: CDR1 MDHEN and CDR2 SYDVKM. The CDR3 protein is CASSRPTSRNPYEQYF. The CDR3 DNA reads TGTGCCAGCAGCCGACCGACTAGCCGCAACCCCTACGAGCAGTACTTC.

This clonotype was seen repeatedly, ten times or more. V usage is TRBV20-1 and J usage is TRBJ2-5, with D perhaps TRBD1 (6 bases). The CDR3 length is 18 residues. Between the trimmed V and J ends, which lost 6 bases and 3 bases, there was a span of 29 bases. From germline, CDR1 is DFQATT and CDR2 SNEGSKA (reference sequence). The CDR3 nucleotides are TGCAGTGCCTCTCCCGGTGACAGGCCCTTCTCTTCTGAAGAGACCCAGTACTTC. This gives the protein CSASPGDRPFSSEETQYF.

This clonotype has ten or more counts. The chain uses TRBV12-3 or TRBV12-4 and TRBJ1-5; possibly TRBD1 for D (5 bases). The CDR3 covers 14 residues. V lost 4 bases to trimming and J lost 4 bases, with 11 bases between them. The CDR3 bases are TGTGCCAGCAGTTGGGGCGGGGGAAATCAGCCCCAGCATTTT. Translation gives CASSWGGGNQPQHF.

A remark on this clonotype: Possible read error: a much larger clone is one base away. CDR3 coding DNA: TGTGCCAGCAGGGAGACTAGCGGGCCCTACAATGAGCTGTTCTTC. Translation gives CASRETSGPYNELFF. The rearrangement links TRBV7-2 to TRBJ2-1; 10 bases agree with TRBD2. The germline V gene encodes CDR1 SGHTA and CDR2 FQGNSA. This CDR3 has 15 residues.

The J gene is TRBJ2-3, the V gene TRBV4-1; D call uncertain. Germline V lookup: CDR1 MGHRA, CDR2 YSYEKL. CDR3 length: 16 amino acids. V was clipped by 0 bases and J by 0 bases, with 10 bases between them. This chain's CDR3 is CASSQEPAASTDTQYF. As DNA, the CDR3 is TGCGCCAGCAGCCAAGAACCGGCAGCTAGCACAGATACGCAGTATTTT.

This clonotype was seen a handful of times. The J gene is TRBJ1-1, the V gene TRBV7-7; D unclear. The CDR3 is 11 amino acids. Trimming removed 5 bases at V and 10 bases at J, with 11 bases between. Germline loops: CDR1 SSHAT, CDR2 FNYEAQ (reference sequence). In DNA, the CDR3 is TGTGCCAGCAGCCTCGAATCGGGAGCTTTCTTT. Its translation: CASSLESGAFF.

This clonotype occurred a few times. This rearrangement joins TRBV5-1 to TRBJ2-1, with TRBD2 matching 14 bases. The CDR3 is made up of 17 amino acids. The germline gives CDR1 SGHRS, CDR2 YFSETQ. After removal of 4 bases from V and 6 bases from J, the junction contained 9 bases not matched to a gene. CDR3 region: CASSTRTGTSGSNEQFF. The DNA for the CDR3 is TGCGCCAGCAGCACGAGGACCGGGACTAGCGGGAGCAATGAGCAGTTCTTC.

J is TRBJ1-1 and V is TRBV28; tentatively, D is TRBD1 (6 bases). CDR3 length equals 13 residues. Germline V lookup: CDR1 MDHEN, CDR2 SYDVKM. Trimming left V 5 bases short and J 4 bases short, with 11 bases between. The CDR3 nucleotides are TGTGCCAGCAGTCTGGACAGAGTCACTGAAGCTTTCTTT. Translated: CASSLDRVTEAFF. Drawing the rest from reference TRBV28 and TRBJ1-1, the complete variable domain is DVKVTQSSRYLVKRTGEKVFLECVQDMDHENMFWYRQDPGLGLRLIYFSYDVKMKEKGDIPEGYSVSREKKERFSLILESASTNQTSMYLCASSLDRVTEAFFGQGTRLTVV.

This clonotype was seen at least ten times. J is TRBJ2-3 and V is TRBV20-1; 12 nucleotides agree with TRBD2. With 6 bases clipped from V and 4 bases from J, the junction kept 2 bases outside the gene matches. Germline V gives CDR1 DFQATT, CDR2 SNEGSKA (reference sequence). The CDR3 has 13 amino acids. CDR3 amino acids: CSALAGGPDTQYF. CDR3 in DNA: TGCAGTGCCCTAGCGGGAGGGCCAGATACGCAGTATTTT.

The chain carries TRBV7-2 and TRBJ1-3; tentatively, D is TRBD1 (5 bases). Trimming took off 5 bases at V and 4 bases at J, with 9 bases between the two ends. Germline assignment: CDR1 SGHTA and CDR2 FQGNSA. The CDR3 spans 13 residues. CDR3 DNA sequence: TGTGCCAGCAGCGCCCGACAGGGAAACACCATATATTTT. Encoded protein: CASSARQGNTIYF. Full variable domain (remainder filled in from reference TRBV7-2 and TRBJ1-3): GAGVSQSPSNKVTEKGKDVELRCDPISGHTALYWYRQSLGQGLEFLIYFQGNSAPDKSGLPSDRFSAERTGGSVSTLTIQRTQQEDSAVYLCASSARQGNTIYFGEGSWLTVV.

The chain links TRBV10-3 to TRBJ1-6; perhaps TRBD1 as D (6 bases). The CDR3 is made up of 16 amino acids. Germline V gene lookup returns CDR1 ENHRY and CDR2 SYGVKD. Trimming stripped 6 bases from V and 10 bases from J, with 22 bases between. CDR3 coding DNA: TGTGCCATCAGCCCCGCATGGGGGCATGAGGGATCACCCCTCCACTTT. This sequence encodes CAISPAWGHEGSPLHF.

This clonotype was found many times. J is TRBJ2-3 and V is TRBV29-1; D not resolved. This CDR3 region has 14 residues. In germline, CDR1 is SQVTM, CDR2 ANQGSEA. Deletions cut 4 bases from V and 0 bases from J, with 11 bases between. CDR3 in amino acids: CSVGSASSTDTQYF. CDR3 DNA: TGCAGCGTTGGTTCGGCTTCCAGCACAGATACGCAGTATTTT.